The clone carrying this T cell receptor beta chain was seen more than once but under ten times. It was 5'RACE with constant-segment primers that produced the TCR alpha and TCR beta cDNA libraries, which carried sample barcodes and UMIs. TCRdb processed the 5' RACE reads anew with MiXCR; each CDR3 protein has one entry. Here the sample spans about 350,000 distinct CDR3 sequences, roughly an eighth being singletons. Between the trimmed V and J ends, which lost 5 bases and 7 bases, there was a span of 22 bases. This CDR3 comprises 16 residues. Germline V gene lookup returns CDR1 KGHDR and CDR2 SFDVKD. The data originate from a study of T-cell memory formation after mild COVID-19.

This TCR came from a man aged 18-30 years who had mild COVID-19 (a few samples of this study predate the infection). Cell type and time point are not known. The rearrangement joins TRBV24-1 to TRBJ2-5; D remains unclear. The sample consisted of PBMCs or a T cell subset sorted from them (not recorded which). The chain's CDR3 is CATSASTGVTEWTQYF. The CDR3 DNA sequence: TGTGCCACCAGTGCGTCTACGGGCGTGACTGAATGGACCCAGTACTTC.